These T cell receptor beta chains were read from a single sample in a study of neurological immune-mediated disorders. TCRdb re-called the 5' RACE reads with MiXCR, one entry per CDR3 protein. The sample holds 65,000 to 90,000 distinct CDR3 sequences, 3.2% seen once. Sequencing was performed on PBMCs. The receptor source for this set is a woman in her forties or fifties with multiple sclerosis. Each CDR3 is given with its conserved first and last residue. The D gene is left open where the match is weak. Expanded clones are given a class, and other clones once, few, many or no size at all.

cdr3_aa: CSARVEGANTEAFF
cdr3_nt: TGCAGTGCTAGAGTTGAGGGGGCGAACACTGAAGCTTTCTTT
clone_size: many
d_call: TRBD1
v_call: TRBV20-1
j_call: TRBJ1-1

cdr3_aa: CASSGLVPNEQYF
cdr3_nt: TGTGCCAGCAGCGGACTAGTCCCGAACGAGCAGTACTTC
clone_size: many
d_call: TRBD2
v_call: TRBV28
j_call: TRBJ2-7

cdr3_aa: CASGIGDFQETQYF
cdr3_nt: TGCGCCAGCGGAATCGGGGACTTTCAAGAGACCCAGTACTTC
clone_size: many
d_call: NA
v_call: TRBV5-1
j_call: TRBJ2-5

cdr3_aa: CASSRSGGLAGAPYEQYF
cdr3_nt: TGTGCCAGCTCACGTTCAGGGGGTCTAGCGGGAGCGCCCTACGAGCAGTACTTC
clone_size: many
d_call: TRBD2
v_call: TRBV18
j_call: TRBJ2-7

cdr3_aa: CSARDSGWGYEAFF
cdr3_nt: TGCAGTGCTAGAGATTCCGGTTGGGGTTATGAAGCTTTCTTT
clone_size: few
d_call: NA
v_call: TRBV20-1
j_call: TRBJ1-1

cdr3_aa: CASTLTRGGEQFF
cdr3_nt: TGTGCCAGCACCCTAACTAGAGGCGGTGAGCAGTTCTTC
clone_size: many
d_call: NA
v_call: TRBV12-3/TRBV12-4
j_call: TRBJ2-1

cdr3_aa: CASRPGSNTGELFF
cdr3_nt: TGCGCCAGCAGACCGGGTTCGAACACCGGGGAGCTGTTTTTT
clone_size: many
d_call: NA
v_call: TRBV5-1
j_call: TRBJ2-2

cdr3_aa: CASSGGLADRETQYF
cdr3_nt: TGCGCCAGCAGCGGGGGACTAGCGGATAGAGAGACCCAGTACTTC
clone_size: many
d_call: TRBD2
v_call: TRBV4-3
j_call: TRBJ2-5

cdr3_aa: CASSVVAGTDNEQFF
cdr3_nt: TGTGCCAGCAGCGTAGTGGCGGGGACCGACAATGAGCAGTTCTTC
clone_size: many
d_call: NA
v_call: TRBV9
j_call: TRBJ2-1

cdr3_aa: CASSYLQRATDTQYF
cdr3_nt: TGTGCCAGCAGCTACCTCCAGCGGGCCACAGATACGCAGTATTTT
clone_size: many
d_call: NA
v_call: TRBV5-6
j_call: TRBJ2-3

cdr3_aa: CSARDGTQRTDTQYF
cdr3_nt: TGCAGTGCTAGAGATGGAACTCAACGGACAGATACGCAGTATTTT
clone_size: many
d_call: NA
v_call: TRBV20-1
j_call: TRBJ2-3

cdr3_aa: CASSLILALDTQYF
cdr3_nt: TGTGCCAGCAGCTTAATCCTAGCGCTAGATACGCAGTATTTT
clone_size: many
d_call: NA
v_call: TRBV7-2
j_call: TRBJ2-3

cdr3_aa: CASSSPGTSGALGQFF
cdr3_nt: TGTGCCAGCAGTTCTCCCGGGACTAGCGGGGCCTTGGGGCAGTTCTTC
clone_size: NA
d_call: TRBD2
v_call: TRBV6-5
j_call: TRBJ2-1

cdr3_aa: CASSLSSRIVRAQETQYF
cdr3_nt: TGTGCCAGCAGTTTATCGTCCCGCATTGTCAGGGCCCAAGAGACCCAGTACTTC
clone_size: NA
d_call: NA
v_call: TRBV27
j_call: TRBJ2-5

cdr3_aa: CASSPFAGGMGSPLHF
cdr3_nt: TGTGCCAGCTCACCCTTTGCAGGCGGGATGGGTTCACCCCTCCACTTT
clone_size: NA
d_call: NA
v_call: TRBV18
j_call: TRBJ1-6

cdr3_aa: CASSYALGTTDTQYF
cdr3_nt: TGTGCCAGCAGCTACGCCTTGGGCACCACAGATACGCAGTATTTT
clone_size: many
d_call: NA
v_call: TRBV6-5
j_call: TRBJ2-3